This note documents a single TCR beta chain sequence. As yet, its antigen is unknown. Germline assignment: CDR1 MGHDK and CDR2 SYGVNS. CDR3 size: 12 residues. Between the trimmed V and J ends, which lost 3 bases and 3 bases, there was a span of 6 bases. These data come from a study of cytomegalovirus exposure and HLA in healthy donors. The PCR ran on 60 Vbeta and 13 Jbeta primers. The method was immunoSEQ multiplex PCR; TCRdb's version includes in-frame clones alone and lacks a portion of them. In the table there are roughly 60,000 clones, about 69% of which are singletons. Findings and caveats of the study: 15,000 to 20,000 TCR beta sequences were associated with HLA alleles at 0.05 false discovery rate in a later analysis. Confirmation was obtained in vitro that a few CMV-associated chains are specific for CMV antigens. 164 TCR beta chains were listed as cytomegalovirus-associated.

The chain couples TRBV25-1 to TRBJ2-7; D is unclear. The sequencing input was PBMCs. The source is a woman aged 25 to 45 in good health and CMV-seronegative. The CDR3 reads CASSDLLYEQYF. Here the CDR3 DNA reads TGTGCCAGCAGTGACCTCCTCTACGAGCAGTACTTC.